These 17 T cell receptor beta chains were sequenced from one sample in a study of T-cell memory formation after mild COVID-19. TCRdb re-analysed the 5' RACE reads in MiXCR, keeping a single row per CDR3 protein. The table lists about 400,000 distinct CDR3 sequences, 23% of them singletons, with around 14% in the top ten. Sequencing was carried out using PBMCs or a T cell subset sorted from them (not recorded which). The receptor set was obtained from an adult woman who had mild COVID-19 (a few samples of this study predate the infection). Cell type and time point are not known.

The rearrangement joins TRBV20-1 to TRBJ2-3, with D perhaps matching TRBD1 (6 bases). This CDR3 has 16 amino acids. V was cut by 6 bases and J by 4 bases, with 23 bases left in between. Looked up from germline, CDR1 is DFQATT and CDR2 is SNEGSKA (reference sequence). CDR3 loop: CSARDRPDSKSDTQYF. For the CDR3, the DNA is TGCAGTGCCCGAGATCGGCCGGACAGCAAATCAGATACGCAGTATTTT.

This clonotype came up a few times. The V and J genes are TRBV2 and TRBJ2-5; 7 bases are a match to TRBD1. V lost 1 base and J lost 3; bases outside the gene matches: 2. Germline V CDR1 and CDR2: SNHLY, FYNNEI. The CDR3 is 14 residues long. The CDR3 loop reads CASSEGTGKETQYF. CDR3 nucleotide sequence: TGTGCCAGCAGTGAAGGGACAGGCAAAGAGACCCAGTACTTC.

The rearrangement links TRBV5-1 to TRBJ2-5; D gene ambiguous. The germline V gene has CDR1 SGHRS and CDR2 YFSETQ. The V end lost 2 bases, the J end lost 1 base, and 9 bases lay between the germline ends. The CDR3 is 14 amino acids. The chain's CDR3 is CASSFEVFQETQYF. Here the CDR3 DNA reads TGCGCCAGCAGCTTTGAGGTGTTCCAAGAGACCCAGTACTTC.

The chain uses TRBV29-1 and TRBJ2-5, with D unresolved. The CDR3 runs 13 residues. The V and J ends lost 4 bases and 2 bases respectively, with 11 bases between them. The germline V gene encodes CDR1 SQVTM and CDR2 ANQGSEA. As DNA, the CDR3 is TGCAGCGTTGTTCCTGGAACTCAAGAGACCCAGTACTTC. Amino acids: CSVVPGTQETQYF.

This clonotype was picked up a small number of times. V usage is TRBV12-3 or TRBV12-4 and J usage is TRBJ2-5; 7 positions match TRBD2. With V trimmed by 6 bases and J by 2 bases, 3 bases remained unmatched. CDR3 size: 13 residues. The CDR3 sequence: CASRVAGQETQYF. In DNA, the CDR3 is TGTGCCAGCAGGGTAGCGGGTCAAGAGACCCAGTACTTC.

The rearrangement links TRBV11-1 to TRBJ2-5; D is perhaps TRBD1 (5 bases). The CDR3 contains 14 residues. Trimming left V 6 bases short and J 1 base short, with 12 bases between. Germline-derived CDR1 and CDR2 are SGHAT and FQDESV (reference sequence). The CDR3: CASSFRRGQETQYF. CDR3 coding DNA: TGTGCCAGCAGTTTTCGAAGGGGCCAAGAGACCCAGTACTTC.

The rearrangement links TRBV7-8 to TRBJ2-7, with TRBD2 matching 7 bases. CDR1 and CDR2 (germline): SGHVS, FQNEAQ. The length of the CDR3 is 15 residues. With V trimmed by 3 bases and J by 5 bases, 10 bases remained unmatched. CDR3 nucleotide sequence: TGTGCCAGCAGCTTGGGGAGGGCCGATAAAGACGAGCAGTACTTC. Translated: CASSLGRADKDEQYF.

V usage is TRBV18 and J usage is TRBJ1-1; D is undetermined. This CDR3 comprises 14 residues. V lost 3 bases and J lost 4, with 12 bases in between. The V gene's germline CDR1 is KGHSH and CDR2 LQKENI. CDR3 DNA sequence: TGTGCCAGCTCACCTAAGGGAGGGTCCACTGAAGCTTTCTTT. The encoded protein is CASSPKGGSTEAFF.

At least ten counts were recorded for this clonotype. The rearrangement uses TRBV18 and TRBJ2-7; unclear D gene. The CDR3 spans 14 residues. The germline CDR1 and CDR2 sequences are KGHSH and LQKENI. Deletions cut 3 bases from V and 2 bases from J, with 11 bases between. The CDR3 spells CASSPFQSAYEQYF. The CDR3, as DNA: TGTGCCAGCTCACCTTTTCAGTCTGCCTACGAGCAGTACTTC.

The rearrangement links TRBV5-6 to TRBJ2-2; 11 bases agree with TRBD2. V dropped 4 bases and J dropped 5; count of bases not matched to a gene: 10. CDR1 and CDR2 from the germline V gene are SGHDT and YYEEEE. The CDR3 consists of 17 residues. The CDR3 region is CASSRVTSGTNTGELFF. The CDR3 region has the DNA TGTGCCAGCAGCAGGGTGACTAGCGGGACTAATACCGGGGAGCTGTTTTTT. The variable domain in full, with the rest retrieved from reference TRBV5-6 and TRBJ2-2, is DAGVTQSPTHLIKTRGQQVTLRCSPKSGHDTVSWYQQALGQGPQFIFQYYEEEERQRGNFPDRFSGHQFPNYSSELNVNALLLGDSALYLCASSRVTSGTNTGELFFGEGSRLTVL.

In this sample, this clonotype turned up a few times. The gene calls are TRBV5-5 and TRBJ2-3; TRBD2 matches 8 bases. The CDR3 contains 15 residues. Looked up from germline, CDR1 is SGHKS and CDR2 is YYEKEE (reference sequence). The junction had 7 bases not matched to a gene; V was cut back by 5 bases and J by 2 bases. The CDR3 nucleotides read TGTGCCAGCAGTGGCGGGGGGTTCCCCACAGATACGCAGTATTTT. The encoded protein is CASSGGGFPTDTQYF.

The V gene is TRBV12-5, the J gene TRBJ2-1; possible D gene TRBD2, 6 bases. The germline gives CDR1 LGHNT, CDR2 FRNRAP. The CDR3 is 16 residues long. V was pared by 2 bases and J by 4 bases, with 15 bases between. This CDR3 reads CASGLTPSDYYNEQFF. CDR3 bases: TGTGCTAGTGGTTTGACCCCTAGCGACTATTACAATGAGCAGTTCTTC.

The CDR3 loop is CASSYSWRGNTEAFF. DNA of the CDR3: TGTGCCAGCAGCTACAGCTGGAGGGGTAACACTGAAGCTTTCTTT. The chain joins TRBV7-8 to TRBJ1-1; tentatively, D is TRBD1 (5 bases). The CDR3 totals 15 residues. Germline lookup yields CDR1 SGHVS and CDR2 FQNEAQ. Trimming cost V 4 bases and J 2 bases, with 14 bases left between them.

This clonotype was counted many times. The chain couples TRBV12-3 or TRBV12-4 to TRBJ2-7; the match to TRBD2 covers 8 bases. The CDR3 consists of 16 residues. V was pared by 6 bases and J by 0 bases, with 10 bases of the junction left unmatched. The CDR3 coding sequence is TGTGCCAGCAGCCCTCAACTAGCGGACCTCTCCTACGAGCAGTACTTC. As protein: CASSPQLADLSYEQYF.

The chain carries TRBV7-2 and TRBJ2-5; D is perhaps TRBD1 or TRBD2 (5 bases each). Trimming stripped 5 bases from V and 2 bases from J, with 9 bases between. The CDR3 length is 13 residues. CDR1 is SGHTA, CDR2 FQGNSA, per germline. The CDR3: CASSRGVQETQYF. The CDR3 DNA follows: TGTGCCAGCAGCCGAGGGGTACAAGAGACCCAGTACTTC.

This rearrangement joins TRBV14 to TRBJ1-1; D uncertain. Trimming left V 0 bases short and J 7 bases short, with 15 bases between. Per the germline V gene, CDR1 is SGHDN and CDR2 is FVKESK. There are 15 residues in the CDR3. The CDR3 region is CASSQDGPRSGEAFF. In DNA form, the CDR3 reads TGTGCCAGCAGCCAAGATGGGCCAAGGAGTGGTGAAGCTTTCTTT.

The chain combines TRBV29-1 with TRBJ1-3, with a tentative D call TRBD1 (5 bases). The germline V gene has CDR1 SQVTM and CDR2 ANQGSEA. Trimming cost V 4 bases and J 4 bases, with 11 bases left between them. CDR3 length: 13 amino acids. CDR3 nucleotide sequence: TGCAGCGTTGCCTTTGACAGCGGAAACACCATATATTTT. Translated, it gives CSVAFDSGNTIYF.